The 15 T cell receptor beta chains reported below all come from one sample, sequenced in a study of blood T cell repertoires in COVID-19. Assay: immunoSEQ multiplex PCR; the TCRdb copy retains only in-frame clones and omits some. The table shows about 70,000 clones, with 81% occurring only once. Sequencing was done on a sample of peripheral blood. These receptors came from a woman aged 70 to 79 with acute or convalescent COVID-19.

The chain couples TRBV6-1 to TRBJ1-5; D unresolved. CDR1 and CDR2 (germline): MNHNS, SASEGT. Trimming left V 2 bases short and J 7 bases short, with 6 bases between. The CDR3 contains 12 residues. The CDR3 spells CASSEFEQPQHF. The CDR3 nucleotides are TGTGCCAGCAGTGAATTTGAGCAGCCCCAGCATTTT.

The chain recombines TRBV9 with TRBJ2-3; 9 bases line up with TRBD2. Losses at the gene ends were 0 bases for V and 1 base for J; bases not matched to a gene: 0. Per the germline V gene, CDR1 is SGDLS and CDR2 is YYNGEE. This CDR3 contains 15 residues. CDR3 DNA sequence: TGTGCCAGCAGCGTAGGGACTAGCGGCACAGATACGCAGTATTTT. The encoded protein is CASSVGTSGTDTQYF.

The chain recombines TRBV5-1 with TRBJ1-1; D uncertain. The germline CDR1 and CDR2 sequences are SGHRS and YFSETQ. The V end was cut by 2 bases, the J end by 0 bases, with 5 bases between. The CDR3 length is 13 residues. Here the CDR3 reads CASSLQMNTEAFF. CDR3 DNA sequence: TGCGCCAGCAGCTTACAGATGAACACTGAAGCTTTCTTT.

In its sample, this clone was seen a few times. V usage is TRBV20-1 and J usage is TRBJ2-2; D is possibly TRBD2 (6 bases). The CDR3 loop spans 11 amino acids. V gave up 6 bases and J gave up 5 bases, with 7 bases separating them. CDR1 DFQATT and CDR2 SNEGSKA come from the germline V gene (reference sequence). In DNA form, the CDR3 reads TGCAGTGCACGGGAGACCGGGGAGCTGTTTTTT. This codes for CSARETGELFF.

A few counts support this clone. The V call is TRBV6-2 or TRBV6-3, the J call TRBJ1-5; D might be TRBD1 (6 bases). The CDR3 runs 13 residues. The V gene's germline CDR1 is MNHEY and CDR2 SVGEGT. Trimming removed 6 bases from V and 7 bases from J, with 13 bases in between. This CDR3 reads CASSPLQGQPQHF. The CDR3 region has the DNA TGTGCCAGCAGCCCGCTACAGGGACAGCCCCAGCATTTT.

J is TRBJ2-6 and V is TRBV10-3; no clear D gene. V lost 3 bases to trimming and J lost 0 bases, with 9 bases between them. CDR1 ENHRY and CDR2 SYGVKD come from the germline V gene. The CDR3 spans 16 residues. The CDR3 DNA reads as TGTGCCATCAGTGAATTACTGGTCTCTGGGGCCAACGTCCTGACTTTC. It translates to CAISELLVSGANVLTF.

The chain is built from TRBV29-1 and TRBJ2-7; 8 nucleotides align to TRBD2. V shed 6 bases and J 3 bases; nucleotides not matched to a gene: 4. This CDR3 spans 12 amino acids. From germline, CDR1 is SQVTM and CDR2 ANQGSEA. This CDR3 reads CSVKRESYEQYF. The DNA for the CDR3 is TGCAGCGTAAAGCGGGAGAGCTACGAGCAGTACTTC.

The gene calls are TRBV15 and TRBJ2-5; 7 nucleotides line up with TRBD1. Trimming removed 5 bases from V and 1 base from J; junction bases left unmatched: 4. Germline V gene sequence: CDR1 LNHNV, CDR2 YYDKDF (reference sequence). CDR3 size: 14 residues. The CDR3 DNA reads TGTGCCACCAGCTCCGGGACAGTCCAAGAGACCCAGTACTTC. This gives the protein CATSSGTVQETQYF.

The chain has TRBV19 and TRBJ2-5; D is possibly TRBD2 (5 bases). Trimming took off 10 bases at V and 7 bases at J, with 16 bases between the two ends. This CDR3 contains 12 residues. Germline CDR1 is LNHDA and CDR2 is SQIVND (reference sequence). The CDR3 DNA reads as TGTGCCACGTGGACCGCTGGAGGGACCCAGTACTTC. It encodes CATWTAGGTQYF. Based on the CDR3 plus reference TRBV19 and TRBJ2-5, the full variable domain is DGGITQSPKYLFRKEGQNVTLSCEQNLNHDAMYWYRQDPGQGLRLIYYSQIVNDFQKGDIAEGYSVSREKKESFPLTVTSAQKNPTAFYLCATWTAGGTQYFGPGTRLLVL.

The chain employs TRBV11-2 and TRBJ1-1; a possible D gene is TRBD1 (5 bases). Germline V gene sequence: CDR1 SGHAT, CDR2 FQNNGV. Trimming stripped 0 bases from V and 3 bases from J, with 14 bases between. This CDR3 has 16 amino acids. In nucleotides, the CDR3 is TGTGCCAGCAGCTTAGACATCCTAGGGGCTGACACTGAAGCTTTCTTT. This encodes CASSLDILGADTEAFF.

This chain connects TRBV29-1 to TRBJ2-7; TRBD2 matches 8 bases. The CDR3 runs 13 residues. Germline loops: CDR1 SQVTM, CDR2 ANQGSEA. V lost 5 bases and J lost 4; bases outside the gene matches: 7. The CDR3, as DNA: TGCAGCGTTTGGAGCGGGGGAAGTTACGAGCAGTACTTC. Translating it yields CSVWSGGSYEQYF.

The chain has TRBV7-9 and TRBJ2-5, with D possibly TRBD1 on 6 matching bases. Per germline, CDR1 SEHNR and CDR2 FQNEAQ (reference sequence). Trimming left V 4 bases short and J 3 bases short, with 15 bases between. This CDR3 spans 15 amino acids. The CDR3 is CASSSPPGHEETQYF. The CDR3 DNA reads as TGTGCCAGCAGCTCTCCCCCGGGACACGAAGAGACCCAGTACTTC. The whole variable domain, remainder taken from reference TRBV7-9 and TRBJ2-5, is DTGVSQNPRHKITKRGQNVTFRCDPISEHNRLYWYRQTLGQGPEFLTYFQNEAQLEKSRLLSDRFSAERPKGSFSTLEIQRTEQGDSAMYLCASSSPPGHEETQYFGPGTRLLVL.

This chain connects TRBV10-3 to TRBJ1-4; D remains ambiguous. CDR3 length: 14 residues. With 2 bases removed from V and 4 bases from J, the gap between germline ends came to 8 bases. Germline CDR1 and CDR2: ENHRY and SYGVKD. The CDR3 sequence is CAISELEFNEKLFF. CDR3 DNA sequence: TGTGCCATCAGTGAGCTTGAGTTTAATGAAAAACTGTTTTTT.

This rearrangement joins TRBV19 to TRBJ1-5; weak D call: TRBD1 (5 bases). The CDR3 is 17 amino acids. The V end was cut by 2 bases, the J end by 4 bases, with 18 bases between. CDR1 is LNHDA and CDR2 is SQIVND in the germline V gene (reference sequence). The CDR3 reads CASSISRRGRENQPQHF. The CDR3 region has the DNA TGTGCCAGTAGTATAAGTAGGAGGGGTCGGGAAAATCAGCCCCAGCATTTT.

V usage is TRBV30 and J usage is TRBJ1-2, with 8 nucleotides matching TRBD1. The V gene end was trimmed by 2 bases and the J gene end by 4 bases; junction bases not matched to a gene: 6. Germline V lookup: CDR1 GTSNPN, CDR2 SVGIG (reference sequence). The CDR3 is 14 amino acids. The CDR3 sequence is CAWSRDRGIYGYTF. The CDR3 coding sequence is TGTGCCTGGAGTCGAGACAGGGGAATCTATGGCTACACCTTC.